A selection of T cell receptor beta chains follows, all from one sample in a study of cytomegalovirus exposure and HLA in healthy donors. Profiled with immunoSEQ multiplex PCR; TCRdb holds only in-frame clones, not every one. The data hold roughly 75,000 clones, with approximately 94% observed a single time. Specimen: PBMCs. The receptors stem from a woman between 18 and 30 years old in good health and CMV-seropositive. Each CDR3 is given with its conserved first and last residue. The D gene is left open where the match is weak.

J gene: TRBJ1-1; D gene: NA; CDR3 length: 15; V gene: TRBV5-1; CDR3 protein: CASSLAFSTNTEAFF; CDR3 DNA: TGCGCCAGCAGCTTGGCATTTTCTACGAACACTGAAGCTTTCTTT
J gene: TRBJ1-6; D gene: TRBD1; CDR3 length: 15; V gene: TRBV5-6; CDR3 protein: CASSLGQGRDSPLHF; CDR3 DNA: TGTGCCAGCAGCTTGGGACAGGGAAGGGATTCACCCCTCCACTTT
J gene: TRBJ1-6; D gene: NA; CDR3 length: 12; V gene: TRBV28; CDR3 protein: CAITGFNSPLHF; CDR3 DNA: TGTGCCATCACAGGGTTTAATTCACCCCTCCACTTT
J gene: TRBJ2-3; D gene: TRBD1; CDR3 length: 14; V gene: TRBV10-3; CDR3 protein: CAINARGNTDTQYF; CDR3 DNA: TGTGCCATCAATGCCAGGGGGAACACAGATACGCAGTATTTT
J gene: TRBJ1-2; D gene: TRBD1; CDR3 length: 13; V gene: TRBV9; CDR3 protein: CASSPTGVLGYTF; CDR3 DNA: TGTGCCAGCAGTCCTACAGGGGTGCTTGGCTACACCTTC
J gene: TRBJ2-2; D gene: NA; CDR3 length: 17; V gene: TRBV4-2; CDR3 protein: CASSQEYRGLNTGELFF; CDR3 DNA: TGTGCCAGCAGCCAAGAATATAGGGGCCTGAACACCGGGGAGCTGTTTTTT
J gene: TRBJ1-1; D gene: NA; CDR3 length: 14; V gene: TRBV2; CDR3 protein: CASHPGPFNTEAFF; CDR3 DNA: TGTGCCAGCCATCCGGGTCCTTTTAACACTGAAGCTTTCTTT
J gene: TRBJ2-3; D gene: NA; CDR3 length: 15; V gene: TRBV7-3; CDR3 protein: CASSPRQSSTDTQYF; CDR3 DNA: TGTGCCAGCAGCCCCAGACAGTCTAGCACAGATACGCAGTATTTT
J gene: TRBJ2-1; D gene: TRBD2; CDR3 length: 16; V gene: TRBV28; CDR3 protein: CASSKLAGGPRDEQFF; CDR3 DNA: TGTGCCAGCAGTAAGCTAGCGGGGGGGCCAAGGGATGAGCAGTTCTTC
J gene: TRBJ1-1; D gene: TRBD1; CDR3 length: 15; V gene: TRBV28; CDR3 protein: CASSFWGTANAGAFF; CDR3 DNA: TGTGCCAGCAGTTTTTGGGGGACAGCGAATGCTGGAGCTTTCTTT
J gene: TRBJ1-5; D gene: NA; CDR3 length: 17; V gene: TRBV4-1; CDR3 protein: CASSQDPGGGNHWPQHF; CDR3 DNA: TGCGCCAGCAGCCAAGATCCGGGAGGAGGGAATCATTGGCCCCAGCATTTT